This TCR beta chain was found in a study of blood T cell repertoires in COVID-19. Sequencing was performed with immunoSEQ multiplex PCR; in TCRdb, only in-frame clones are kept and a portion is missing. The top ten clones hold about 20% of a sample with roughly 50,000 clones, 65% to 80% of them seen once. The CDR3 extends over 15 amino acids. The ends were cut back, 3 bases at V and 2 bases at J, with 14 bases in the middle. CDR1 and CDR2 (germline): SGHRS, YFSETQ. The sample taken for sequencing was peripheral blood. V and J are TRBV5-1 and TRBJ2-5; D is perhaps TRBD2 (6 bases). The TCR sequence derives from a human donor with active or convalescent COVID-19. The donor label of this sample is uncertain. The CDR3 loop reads CASSSMGGEQETQYF. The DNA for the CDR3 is TGCGCCAGCAGCTCGATGGGGGGAGAGCAAGAGACCCAGTACTTC.